This T cell receptor beta chain originates from a study of long-term antiretroviral therapy in people with HIV. Sequencing relied on immunoSEQ assay v3.0, run at survey level. Produced via immunoSEQ multiplex PCR; TCRdb's table is partial and in-frame only. The table has around 27,000 clones, roughly 88% seen once. Study-level findings and limits: Once patients were on ART, diversity went higher but still fell short of transplant donor controls. Participants lacked recorded data on ART adherence, viral resistance or therapy changes.

A word on this clone: Its specificity is unknown.

Only United States sites treated participants with HIV. The V end was cut by 3 bases, the J end by 0 bases, with 7 bases between. Germline V gives CDR1 GTSNPN, CDR2 SVGIG (reference sequence). This CDR3 region has 13 residues. The source of this sequence is a middle-aged man with HIV. The source material was unsorted PBMCs, sampled 3 years after starting antiretroviral therapy. The V and J genes are TRBV30 and TRBJ2-3; D remains ambiguous. The CDR3 DNA sequence: TGTGCCTGGAGAGACGGGAGCACAGATACGCAGTATTTT. Translating it yields CAWRDGSTDTQYF.